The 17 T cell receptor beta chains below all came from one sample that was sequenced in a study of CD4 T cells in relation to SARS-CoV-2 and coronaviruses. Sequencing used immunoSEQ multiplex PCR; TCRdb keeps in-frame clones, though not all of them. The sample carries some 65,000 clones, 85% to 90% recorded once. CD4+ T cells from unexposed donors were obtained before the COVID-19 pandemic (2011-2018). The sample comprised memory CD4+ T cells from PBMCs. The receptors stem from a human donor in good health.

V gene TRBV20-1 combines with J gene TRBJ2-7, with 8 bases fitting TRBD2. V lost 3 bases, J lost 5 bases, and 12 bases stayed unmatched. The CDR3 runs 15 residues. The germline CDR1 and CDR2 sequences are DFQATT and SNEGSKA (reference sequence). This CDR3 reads CSASIGGRLGDEQYF. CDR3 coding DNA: TGCAGTGCTAGTATCGGCGGGAGGCTGGGTGACGAGCAGTACTTC.

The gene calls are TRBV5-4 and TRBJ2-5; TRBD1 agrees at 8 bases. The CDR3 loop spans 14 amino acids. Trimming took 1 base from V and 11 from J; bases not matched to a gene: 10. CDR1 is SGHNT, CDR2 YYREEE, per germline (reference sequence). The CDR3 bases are TGTGCCAGCAGCTTGACCGACAGGGGAACGCAGCAGTACTTC. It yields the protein CASSLTDRGTQQYF.

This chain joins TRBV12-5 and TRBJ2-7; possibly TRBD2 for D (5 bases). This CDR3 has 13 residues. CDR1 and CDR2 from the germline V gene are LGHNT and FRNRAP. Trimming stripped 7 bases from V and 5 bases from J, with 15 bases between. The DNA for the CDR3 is TGTGCTAGTGCCCAGGACGCGGAGGACGAGCAGTACTTC. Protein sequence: CASAQDAEDEQYF. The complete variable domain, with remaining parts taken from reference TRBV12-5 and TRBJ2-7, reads DARVTQTPRHKVTEMGQEVTMRCQPILGHNTVFWYRQTMMQGLELLAYFRNRAPLDDSGMPKDRFSAEMPDATLATLKIQPSEPRDSAVYFCASAQDAEDEQYFGPGTRLTVT.

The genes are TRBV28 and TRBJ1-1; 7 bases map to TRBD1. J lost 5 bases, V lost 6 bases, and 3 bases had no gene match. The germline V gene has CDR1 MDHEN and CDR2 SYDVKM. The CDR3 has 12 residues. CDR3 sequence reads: CASSRQGTEAFF. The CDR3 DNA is TGTGCCAGCAGCAGACAGGGAACTGAAGCTTTCTTT.

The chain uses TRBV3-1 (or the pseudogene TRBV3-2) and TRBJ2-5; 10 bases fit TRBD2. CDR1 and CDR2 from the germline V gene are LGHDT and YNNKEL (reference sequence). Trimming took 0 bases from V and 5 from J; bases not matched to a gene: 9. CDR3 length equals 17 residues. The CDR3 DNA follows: TGTGCCAGCAGCCAAGAGAGGACTAGCGGCTTCGGTGAGACCCAGTACTTC. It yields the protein CASSQERTSGFGETQYF.

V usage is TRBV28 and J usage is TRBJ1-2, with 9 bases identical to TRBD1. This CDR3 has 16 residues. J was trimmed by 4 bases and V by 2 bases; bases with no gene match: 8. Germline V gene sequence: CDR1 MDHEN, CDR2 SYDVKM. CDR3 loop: CASSLRPGQGPYGYTF. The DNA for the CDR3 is TGTGCCAGCAGTTTAAGACCGGGACAGGGACCCTATGGCTACACCTTC.

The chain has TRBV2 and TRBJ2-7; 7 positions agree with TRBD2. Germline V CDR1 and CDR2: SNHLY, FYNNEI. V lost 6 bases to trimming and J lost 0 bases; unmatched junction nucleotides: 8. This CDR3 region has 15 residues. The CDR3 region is CASRAGLESSYEQYF. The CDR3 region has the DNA TGTGCCAGCAGAGCGGGACTGGAGAGCTCCTACGAGCAGTACTTC. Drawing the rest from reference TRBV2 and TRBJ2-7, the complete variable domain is EPEVTQTPSHQVTQMGQEVILRCVPISNHLYFYWYRQILGQKVEFLVSFYNNEISEKSEIFDDQFSVERPDGSNFTLKIRSTKLEDSAMYFCASRAGLESSYEQYFGPGTRLTVT.

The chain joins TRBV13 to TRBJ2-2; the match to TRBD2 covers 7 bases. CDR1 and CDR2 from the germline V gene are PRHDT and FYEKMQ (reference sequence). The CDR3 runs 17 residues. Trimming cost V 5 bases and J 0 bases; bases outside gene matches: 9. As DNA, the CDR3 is TGTGCCAGCAGCCCCCTCCGAGCGGGACCGAACACCGGGGAGCTGTTTTTT. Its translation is CASSPLRAGPNTGELFF.

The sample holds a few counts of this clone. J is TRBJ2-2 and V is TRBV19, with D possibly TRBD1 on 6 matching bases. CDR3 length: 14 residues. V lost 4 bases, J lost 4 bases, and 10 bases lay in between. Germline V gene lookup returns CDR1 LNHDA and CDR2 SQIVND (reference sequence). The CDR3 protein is CASSRQVLTGELFF. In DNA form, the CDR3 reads TGTGCCAGTAGTAGACAGGTCCTCACCGGGGAGCTGTTTTTT.

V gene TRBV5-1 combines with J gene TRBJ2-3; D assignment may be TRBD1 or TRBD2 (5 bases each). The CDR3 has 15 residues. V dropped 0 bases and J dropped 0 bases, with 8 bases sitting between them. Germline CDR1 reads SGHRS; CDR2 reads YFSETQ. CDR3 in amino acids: CASSLGGISTDTQYF. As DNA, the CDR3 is TGCGCCAGCAGCTTGGGGGGGATTAGCACAGATACGCAGTATTTT.

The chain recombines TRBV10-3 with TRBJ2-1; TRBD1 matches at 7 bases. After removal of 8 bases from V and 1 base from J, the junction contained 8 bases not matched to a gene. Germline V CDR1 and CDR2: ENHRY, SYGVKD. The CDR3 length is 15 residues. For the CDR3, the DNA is TGTGCCATCGCCCCGGGGACAGTTTCCTACAATGAGCAGTTCTTC. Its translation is CAIAPGTVSYNEQFF.

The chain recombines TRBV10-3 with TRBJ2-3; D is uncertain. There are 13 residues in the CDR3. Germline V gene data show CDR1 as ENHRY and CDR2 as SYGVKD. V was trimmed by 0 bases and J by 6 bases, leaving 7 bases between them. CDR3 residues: CAISESTPDTQYF. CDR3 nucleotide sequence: TGTGCCATCAGTGAGTCGACCCCCGATACGCAGTATTTT.

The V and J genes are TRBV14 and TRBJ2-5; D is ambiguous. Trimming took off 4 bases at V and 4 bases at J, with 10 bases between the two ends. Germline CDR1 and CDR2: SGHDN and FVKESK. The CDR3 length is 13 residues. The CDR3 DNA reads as TGTGCCAGCAGCCGAGCATCAGGAGAGACCCAGTACTTC. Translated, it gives CASSRASGETQYF. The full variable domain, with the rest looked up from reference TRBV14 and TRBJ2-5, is EAGVTQFPSHSVIEKGQTVTLRCDPISGHDNLYWYRRVMGKEIKFLLHFVKESKQDESGMPNNRFLAERTGGTYSTLKVQPAELEDSGVYFCASSRASGETQYFGPGTRLLVL.

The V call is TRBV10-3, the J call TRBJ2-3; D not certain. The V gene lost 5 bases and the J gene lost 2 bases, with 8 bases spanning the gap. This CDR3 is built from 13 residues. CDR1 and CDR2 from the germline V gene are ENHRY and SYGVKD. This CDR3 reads CAISPETTDTQYF. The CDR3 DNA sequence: TGTGCCATCAGTCCCGAAACCACAGATACGCAGTATTTT.

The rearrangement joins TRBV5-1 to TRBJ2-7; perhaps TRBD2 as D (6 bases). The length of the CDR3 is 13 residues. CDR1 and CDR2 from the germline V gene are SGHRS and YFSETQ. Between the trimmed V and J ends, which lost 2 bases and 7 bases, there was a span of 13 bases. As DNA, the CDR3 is TGCGCCAGCAGCTTCTGGCAGGCGGGGGAGCAGTACTTC. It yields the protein CASSFWQAGEQYF. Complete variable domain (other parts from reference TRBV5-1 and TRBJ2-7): KAGVTQTPRYLIKTRGQQVTLSCSPISGHRSVSWYQQTPGQGLQFLFEYFSETQRNKGNFPGRFSGRQFSNSRSEMNVSTLELGDSALYLCASSFWQAGEQYFGPGTRLTVT.

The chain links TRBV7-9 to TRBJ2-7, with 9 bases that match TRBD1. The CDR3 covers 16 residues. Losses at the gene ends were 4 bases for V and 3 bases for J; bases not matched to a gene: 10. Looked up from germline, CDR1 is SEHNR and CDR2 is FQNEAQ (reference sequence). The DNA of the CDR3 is TGTGCCAGCAGCTCAAGATGGGACAGGGAAAACTACGAGCAGTACTTC. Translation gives CASSSRWDRENYEQYF.

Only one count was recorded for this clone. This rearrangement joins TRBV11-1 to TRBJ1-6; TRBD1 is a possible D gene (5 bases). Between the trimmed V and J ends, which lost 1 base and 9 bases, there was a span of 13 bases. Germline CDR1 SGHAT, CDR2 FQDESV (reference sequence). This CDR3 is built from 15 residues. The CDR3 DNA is TGTGCCAGCAGCTTAGGTGGGGGTCCTGCTTCACCCCTCCACTTT. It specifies CASSLGGGPASPLHF.